The 18 T cell receptor beta chains below were found in one sample sequenced in a study of T cell repertoires in cytomegalovirus infection (dated by TCRdb to 2018 to 2020). The sequencer was an Illumina HiSeq 1500. In-frame beta chains were kept once TCRdb had trimmed the public reads at Q25 with fastp and called clones with MiXCR. Every entry covers one CDR3 protein and lists the most common genes and DNA from its rows. The sample table holds about 770,000 distinct CDR3 sequences, of which just under 30% were seen once. The top ten hold approximately 14% of the sample. These receptors' targets are unknown. The treatment or condition label here, explained by the study, means: in vitro stimulation with specific CMV peptide epitopes to enrich CMV-specific T cells. The sample in question was cultured CD8+ T cells from PBMCs, obtained from culture after CMV antigen stimulation. These receptors originate from a human donor in good health (CMV status not recorded). Some clones in this sample may be carry-over from other donors' samples.

This chain's CDR3 is CASSIDFDRDPSNQPQHF. The DNA of the CDR3 is TGTGCCAGTAGTATAGACTTTGACAGGGACCCTAGCAATCAGCCCCAGCATTTT. The chain joins TRBV19 to TRBJ1-5, with 7 bases identical to TRBD1. This CDR3 is 18 amino acids long. The V gene's germline CDR1 is LNHDA and CDR2 SQIVND (reference sequence). The J segment lost 0 bases and the V segment lost 0 bases, leaving 8 bases of the junction unmatched.

This clonotype was seen a few times. The chain uses TRBV5-4 and TRBJ1-5; weak D call: TRBD1 (5 bases). This CDR3 spans 13 amino acids. V was shortened by 4 bases and J by 5 bases, with 10 bases between the two germline ends. Germline CDR1 reads SGHNT; CDR2 reads YYREEE (reference sequence). The CDR3 region has the DNA TGTGCCAGCAGCCGAGGGGAGGATCAGCCCCAGCATTTT. It is translated as CASSRGEDQPQHF.

This clonotype was detected only a few times. CDR3 sequence: CASSPWGPSGTGANVLTF. The DNA of the CDR3 is TGTGCCAGCAGCCCATGGGGGCCTTCAGGCACTGGGGCCAACGTCCTGACTTTC. The chain combines TRBV4-2 with TRBJ2-6; a possible D gene is TRBD1 (6 bases). V lost 4 bases and J lost 2, with 18 bases in between. In germline, CDR1 is LGHNA, CDR2 YNFKEQ. CDR3 length: 18 residues.

This clonotype appeared many times. This chain joins TRBV19 and TRBJ2-5; tentatively, D is TRBD1 or TRBD2 (5 bases each). Germline assignment: CDR1 LNHDA and CDR2 SQIVND (reference sequence). Between the trimmed V and J ends, which lost 0 bases and 2 bases, there was a span of 10 bases. The CDR3 length is 15 residues. CDR3 DNA: TGTGCCAGTAGTATAGATTCGGGGCAGCAAGAGACCCAGTACTTC. Translating it yields CASSIDSGQQETQYF.

This clonotype was recorded a few times. The chain has TRBV6-5 and TRBJ1-1; D is unresolved. The CDR3 consists of 13 residues. In germline, CDR1 is MNHEY, CDR2 SVGAGI. Trimming took 2 bases from V and 7 from J, leaving 11 bases between them. CDR3 sequence: CASSYTLGLEAFF. DNA for the CDR3: TGTGCCAGCAGTTACACTTTAGGACTTGAAGCTTTCTTT.

The V call is TRBV27, the J call TRBJ1-2, with TRBD1 matching over 9 bases. V lost 4 bases, J lost 5 bases, and 8 bases stayed unmatched. Per the germline V gene, CDR1 is MNHEY and CDR2 is SMNVEV (reference sequence). This CDR3 comprises 15 residues. The CDR3 DNA sequence: TGTGCCAGCAGTTCAGGGACAGGGATGTATTATGGCTACACCTTC. It is translated as CASSSGTGMYYGYTF.

This chain connects TRBV19 to TRBJ1-1, with no clear D. The CDR3 extends over 13 amino acids. CDR1 is LNHDA, CDR2 SQIVND, per germline (reference sequence). Trimming took off 5 bases at V and 4 bases at J, with 11 bases between the two ends. The CDR3 bases are TGTGCCAGTAGTTTATTTGTAAGCACTGAAGCTTTCTTT. Encoded protein: CASSLFVSTEAFF.

This clonotype was counted only a few times. The V and J genes are TRBV10-3 and TRBJ2-1; 9 bases agree with TRBD1. J gave up 9 bases and V 0 bases, and 9 bases lay outside the gene matches. The CDR3 is made up of 16 amino acids. Germline V gene data show CDR1 as ENHRY and CDR2 as SYGVKD. This CDR3 is CAISESGQGSGSEQFF. Written as DNA, the CDR3 is TGTGCCATCAGTGAGTCGGGACAGGGTTCTGGGAGTGAGCAGTTCTTC.

This rearrangement joins TRBV5-1 to TRBJ2-7, with TRBD1 matching 8 bases. The CDR3 extends over 13 amino acids. CDR1 is SGHRS and CDR2 is YFSETQ in the germline V gene. Trimming took 4 bases from V and 5 from J; bases not matched to a gene: 5. CDR3 DNA: TGCGCCAGCAGCGGGCAGGGGGCGAACGAGCAGTACTTC. This sequence encodes CASSGQGANEQYF.

In this sample, this clonotype turned up a few times. The chain employs TRBV7-9 and TRBJ1-4; 7 nucleotides line up with TRBD1. Per germline, CDR1 SEHNR and CDR2 FQNEAQ (reference sequence). J was trimmed by 12 bases and V by 6 bases; bases with no gene match: 25. The CDR3 runs 18 residues. In DNA, the CDR3 is TGTGCCAGCAGTACACCGACAGGGTCTCCCTTTCGACCGGGAGAACTGTTTTTT. Protein: CASSTPTGSPFRPGELFF.

A word on this clonotype: A junction boundary mismatches the germline segment, possibly from a read error. This chain joins TRBV7-9 and TRBJ2-1, with TRBD2 as a possible D gene (5 bases). Germline values: CDR1 SEHNR, CDR2 FQNEAQ (reference sequence). This CDR3 has 16 amino acids. DNA of the CDR3: TGTACCAGCAGCCCCCGGGCCCCGGGGTCTTACAATGAGCAGTTCTTC. Amino acids: CTSSPRAPGSYNEQFF.

V gene TRBV14 combines with J gene TRBJ2-7; the match to TRBD1 covers 9 bases. V shed 1 base and J 2 bases; nucleotides not matched to a gene: 3. Germline CDR1 is SGHDN and CDR2 is FVKESK. This CDR3 comprises 15 residues. CDR3 sequence reads: CASSQARDRAYEQYF. CDR3 coding DNA: TGTGCCAGCAGCCAAGCACGGGACAGGGCCTACGAGCAGTACTTC. Supplemented by reference TRBV14 and TRBJ2-7, the full variable domain reads EAGVTQFPSHSVIEKGQTVTLRCDPISGHDNLYWYRRVMGKEIKFLLHFVKESKQDESGMPNNRFLAERTGGTYSTLKVQPAELEDSGVYFCASSQARDRAYEQYFGPGTRLTVT.

This clonotype was observed a few times. The rearrangement links TRBV7-2 to TRBJ1-2; D call uncertain. Germline assignment: CDR1 SGHTA and CDR2 FQGNSA. V was shortened by 11 bases and J by 0 bases, with 13 bases between the two germline ends. CDR3 length equals 13 residues. The CDR3 bases are TGTGCCGCGTGGGCCTCAGCTAACTATGGCTACACCTTC. Its protein is CAAWASANYGYTF.

This rearrangement joins TRBV6-5 to TRBJ2-3; D remains unclear. The V gene lost 4 bases and the J gene lost 1 base, with 18 bases spanning the gap. Germline-derived CDR1 and CDR2 are MNHEY and SVGAGI. There are 17 residues in the CDR3. The CDR3 loop reads CASSWARIGTGTDTQYF. DNA for the CDR3: TGTGCCAGCAGTTGGGCTAGAATAGGTACTGGCACAGATACGCAGTATTTT.

This clonotype has a handful of counts. DNA for the CDR3: TGTGCCAGCAGTTTATCAACAGCGAACACCGGGGAGCTGTTTTTT. Protein sequence: CASSLSTANTGELFF. The rearrangement uses TRBV12-3 or TRBV12-4 and TRBJ2-2; D gene ambiguous. Between the trimmed V and J ends, which lost 2 bases and 0 bases, there was a span of 7 bases. CDR3 length: 15 residues.

The chain employs TRBV6-2 or TRBV6-3 and TRBJ2-3; 8 nucleotides line up with TRBD2. This CDR3 region has 18 residues. The junction had 10 bases not matched to a gene; V was cut back by 0 bases and J by 2 bases. Germline loops: CDR1 MNHEY, CDR2 SVGEGT. The CDR3 sequence: CASSYSEDSGDYTDTQYF. CDR3 bases: TGTGCCAGCAGTTACTCGGAAGATAGCGGGGACTACACAGATACGCAGTATTTT.

The chain recombines TRBV20-1 with TRBJ1-4; 8 bases agree with TRBD1. The V gene end was trimmed by 2 bases and the J gene end by 7 bases; junction bases not matched to a gene: 9. Germline V CDR1 and CDR2: DFQATT, SNEGSKA (reference sequence). There are 15 residues in the CDR3. The DNA of the CDR3 is TGCAGTGCTAGAACCCCTACAGGGGGACTTGAAAAACTGTTTTTT. Amino acids: CSARTPTGGLEKLFF.

The chain has TRBV29-1 and TRBJ2-5; 8 bases are shared with TRBD1. Germline CDR1 and CDR2: SQVTM and ANQGSEA. CDR3 length equals 12 residues. The V segment lost 5 bases and the J segment 5 bases; nucleotides outside the gene matches: 4. This chain's CDR3 is CSVLTGEETQYF. CDR3 DNA: TGCAGCGTTCTGACAGGGGAGGAGACCCAGTACTTC.